This T cell receptor (beta chain) was recorded in a study of Ad26.COV2.S vaccination and SARS-CoV-2 variants. Study-wide points: Vaccine and placebo recipients had similar non-spike TCR breadth.

The germline V and J ends were trimmed by 0 bases and 3 bases, with 6 bases remaining between them. This CDR3 contains 13 residues. Germline V lookup: CDR1 SGHDT, CDR2 YYEEEE. Treatment of the sample: 15 to 20 received Ad26.COV2.S at low or high dose, single or two shots; about 5 received placebo; per-sample allocation not given. Specimens were obtained on day 63 following the first vaccine or placebo injection. The donor was a Boston adult aged 18-55 years. Comments on this clone: Its specificity is not known.

The method was immunoSEQ multiplex PCR; TCRdb's version includes in-frame clones alone and lacks a portion of them. The table has 250,000 to 300,000 clones, around 87% seen once; the top ten hold about 3.5%. Sequencing used peripheral blood, obtained in a trial of Ad26.COV2.S vaccine versus placebo. The rearrangement links TRBV5-6 to TRBJ1-2; D unclear. This sequence was found in a person between 18 and 65 years old who received the Ad26.COV2.S COVID-19 vaccine or a placebo. This chain's CDR3 is CASSLVTHYGYTF. The CDR3, as DNA: TGTGCCAGCAGCTTGGTGACACACTATGGCTACACCTTC.